This TCR beta chain emerged from a study of blood T cell repertoires in COVID-19. At the level of the study: The origin of the acute and convalescent COVID-19 samples was the United States, Italy and Spain. Sample material is recorded as cDNA or gDNA derived from T cells, B-cell-depleted T cells, or PBMCs.

This clone was seen more than once but under ten times. Original handling: Amplification of reference gene primers provided the estimated nucleated cell counts. The method was immunoSEQ multiplex PCR; TCRdb's version includes in-frame clones alone and lacks a portion of them. The V and J calls and the clone size are those of that table, but D and trimming were determined from the DNA. Of some 210,000 clones listed, 84% are singletons. The CDR3 runs to 16 residues. With 0 bases removed from V and 1 base from J, the gap between germline ends came to 10 bases. Germline CDR1 SEHNR, CDR2 FQNEAQ (reference sequence).

The sequencing sample was made of peripheral blood. The chain recombines TRBV7-9 with TRBJ1-3; unclear D gene. The clonotype comes from a human donor in a cohort sampled during active COVID-19. DNA of the CDR3: TGTGCCAGCAGCTTAGCTCATCGGGTTTCTGGAAACACCATATATTTT. As protein: CASSLAHRVSGNTIYF.